Listed below are T cell receptor beta chains from one sample, sequenced in a study of neoadjuvant anti-PD-1 for oral cavity cancer. Profiled with immunoSEQ multiplex PCR; TCRdb holds only in-frame clones, not every one. Among some 15,000 clones listed, less than 85% were seen once. The sequencing used PBMCs, collected before nivolumab (anti-PD-1) treatment. Receptors originate from a person aged 35-79 years with oral cavity squamous cell carcinoma. Each CDR3 is given with its conserved first and last residue. D genes are given only for firm matches. Clone size is given for some rows only: seen once, a few or many times, or a class if the clone is expanded.

D,V,size,J,DNA,CDR3
TRBD1,TRBV30,-,TRBJ2-7,TGTGCCTGGTCGGACAGGACCTTCAAGCAGTACTTC,CAWSDRTFKQYF
TRBD2,TRBV9,-,TRBJ2-1,TGTGCCAGCAGCGTAGGGCTAGCGGGAGGGAGTCCCGGTGAGCAGTTCTTC,CASSVGLAGGSPGEQFF
-,TRBV6-5,-,TRBJ2-2,TGTGCCAGCAGTTACTCTGAGGGGGCCGGGGAGCTGTTTTTT,CASSYSEGAGELFF
-,TRBV7-3,-,TRBJ2-5,TGTGCCAGCAGCTTAACGATTAACAGCCAAGAGACCCAGTACTTC,CASSLTINSQETQYF
-,TRBV28,-,TRBJ1-5,TGTGCCAGCAGGCTACAGGGATTCAGAAGGCAGCCCCAGCATTTT,CASRLQGFRRQPQHF
-,TRBV9,once,TRBJ2-7,TGTGCCAGCGGACGGCCGGGCGAGCAGTACTTC,CASGRPGEQYF
-,TRBV5-1,few,TRBJ2-7,TGCGCCAGCAGCTTCGACCCTTCAGGCATCTCCTACGAGCAGTACTTC,CASSFDPSGISYEQYF
TRBD2,TRBV4-1,-,TRBJ2-1,TGCGCCAGCAGCCAAGGACTAGCGCGAAGCTCCTACAATGAGCAGTTCTTC,CASSQGLARSSYNEQFF
-,TRBV6-1,once,TRBJ2-1,TGTGCCAGCAGCCCGGGACCAGACTACAATGAGCAGTTCTTC,CASSPGPDYNEQFF
-,TRBV5-1,-,TRBJ1-3,TGCGCCAGCAGCCCATCAGGGTTGTCTGGAAACACCATATATTTT,CASSPSGLSGNTIYF
TRBD1,TRBV19,-,TRBJ2-7,TGTGCCAGTAGTCACAGGGGCACCTACGAGCAGTACTTC,CASSHRGTYEQYF
-,TRBV6-5,few,TRBJ2-2,TGTGCCAGCAGTTACTACGGCGGGGAGCTGTTTTTT,CASSYYGGELFF
-,TRBV28,-,TRBJ2-2,TGTGCCAGCGAAGGCAGGCGGTCCCGGACCGGGGAGCTGTTTTTT,CASEGRRSRTGELFF
TRBD1,TRBV12-5,-,TRBJ1-1,TGTGCTAGTGGTTTGGGACAGGGGAGGGACACTGAAGCTTTCTTT,CASGLGQGRDTEAFF
TRBD2,TRBV11-2,few,TRBJ2-1,TGTGCCAGCAGCGCGACTAGCGGGCGTAGGCTCTACAATGAGCAGTTCTTC,CASSATSGRRLYNEQFF
-,TRBV27,few,TRBJ1-5,TGTGCCAGCAGTTTATCCTCGAGTGGAGGACGTCAGCCCCAGCATTTT,CASSLSSSGGRQPQHF
-,TRBV10-2,-,TRBJ2-1,TGCGCCAGCAGTGGGGATGATGAGCAGTTCTTC,CASSGDDEQFF
-,TRBV5-6,-,TRBJ1-2,TGTGCCAGCAGCCGCGGGGTGTGGGGCTACACCTTC,CASSRGVWGYTF
-,TRBV5-1,-,TRBJ2-5,TGCGCCAGCAGCTCCCAAGAGACCCAGTACTTC,CASSSQETQYF
-,TRBV10-2,few,TRBJ1-5,TGCGCCAGCGGCCAGGGTACTAGTCAGCCCCAGCATTTT,CASGQGTSQPQHF
-,TRBV5-4,-,TRBJ2-1,TGTGCCAGCAGCTTTATGGCGGCCCGGGCCTACAATGAGCAGTTCTTC,CASSFMAARAYNEQFF
-,TRBV27,-,TRBJ1-2,TGTGCCAGCAGTTCCCCCGGGGGTGTCGGAAAAAATGGCTACACCTTC,CASSSPGGVGKNGYTF
-,TRBV10-3,few,TRBJ2-5,TGTGCCATCAGTGAGACGGGACACTTGGGGGAGACCCAGTACTTC,CAISETGHLGETQYF